These 24 T cell receptor beta chains were all obtained from the same sample, sequenced in a study of early T cells in non-severe SARS-CoV-2 infection (dated by TCRdb to about 2021). Library method: 5' RACE. The instrument given in TCRdb is NextSeq 500. TCRdb reworked the public reads: Q25 trimming with fastp, MiXCR clone assembly, productive beta chains retained. All rows with the same CDR3 protein become a single entry with the most common DNA and genes. The sample table shows about 94,000 distinct CDR3 sequences, and around 13% are seen once. About 2.3% of the sample lies in the top ten. Material for sequencing was whole blood. The receptors derive from an adult who was a healthcare worker with PCR-confirmed SARS-CoV-2 infection or an uninfected control (not recorded which).

There are a few counts of this clonotype. This rearrangement joins TRBV11-2 to TRBJ2-3, with 7 bases fitting TRBD1. Germline V gene lookup returns CDR1 SGHAT and CDR2 FQNNGV. V was clipped by 6 bases and J by 2 bases; unmatched bases: 14. The CDR3 has 17 amino acids. The CDR3 is CASRPTLLTGSTDTQYF. CDR3 nucleotides: TGTGCCAGCAGACCTACCCTACTGACAGGGTCCACAGATACGCAGTATTTT.

V is TRBV5-1 and J is TRBJ2-3; 8 bases agree with TRBD1. This CDR3 is built from 17 residues. CDR1 is SGHRS and CDR2 is YFSETQ in the germline V gene. The trim removed 1 base at V and 0 bases at J, leaving 7 bases unmatched. CDR3 nucleotides: TGCGCCAGCAGCTTGAGAGCCAGACAGGGGAGCACAGATACGCAGTATTTT. Translating gives CASSLRARQGSTDTQYF.

This clonotype was seen at least ten times. The chain joins TRBV28 to TRBJ2-2, with D tentatively TRBD1 (5 bases). This CDR3 is 14 amino acids long. The germline gives CDR1 MDHEN, CDR2 SYDVKM. Trimming took 8 bases from V and 1 from J, leaving 11 bases between them. In nucleotides, the CDR3 is TGTGCCAGCCTGAGACAGTTGAACACCGGGGAGCTGTTTTTT. Its protein is CASLRQLNTGELFF.

This clonotype was seen a few times. V and J are TRBV20-1 and TRBJ2-5; no reliable D call. CDR3 length: 12 amino acids. The germline gives CDR1 DFQATT, CDR2 SNEGSKA (reference sequence). The germline V and J ends were trimmed by 1 base and 2 bases, with 5 bases remaining between them. CDR3 coding DNA: TGCAGTGCTAGAGTCCGTCAAGAGACCCAGTACTTC. It yields the protein CSARVRQETQYF.

This chain joins TRBV4-3 and TRBJ1-2; tentatively, D is TRBD1 (5 bases). Germline lookup yields CDR1 LGHNA and CDR2 YSLEER. Trimming removed 3 bases from V and 6 bases from J, with 14 bases in between. CDR3 size: 14 residues. Written as DNA, the CDR3 is TGCGCCAGCAGCCACGGGGCAGCAGCCCATGGCTACACCTTC. Translation gives CASSHGAAAHGYTF.

The chain joins TRBV5-1 to TRBJ1-1; possible D gene TRBD1, 6 bases. The germline V gene has CDR1 SGHRS and CDR2 YFSETQ. Trimming stripped 0 bases from V and 4 bases from J, with 19 bases between. The CDR3 totals 17 residues. The CDR3 sequence is CASSLEGNWGLGTEAFF. DNA of the CDR3: TGCGCCAGCAGCTTGGAGGGGAACTGGGGGCTTGGCACTGAAGCTTTCTTT.

The sample holds many counts of this clonotype. The chain employs TRBV23-1 and TRBJ2-2, with D possibly matching TRBD1 (6 bases). TRBV23-1 is an ORF for which the function is uncertain. V was clipped by 3 bases and J by 3 bases, with 14 bases between them. This CDR3 has 16 residues. The CDR3 loop is CASSQKTGYDTGELFF. The DNA for the CDR3 is TGCGCCAGCAGTCAGAAGACAGGATATGACACCGGGGAGCTGTTTTTT.

This clonotype came up many times. V is TRBV9 and J is TRBJ1-2; D gene ambiguous. Germline V gene lookup returns CDR1 SGDLS and CDR2 YYNGEE. The CDR3 is 13 residues long. V lost 2 bases to trimming and J lost 5 bases, with 10 bases between them. This chain's CDR3 is CASSVATGYGYTF. The CDR3 DNA sequence: TGTGCCAGCAGCGTGGCGACGGGGTATGGCTACACCTTC.

In its sample, this clonotype was seen many times. J is TRBJ2-7 and V is TRBV20-1, with 9 bases that match TRBD1. Germline V gives CDR1 DFQATT, CDR2 SNEGSKA (reference sequence). There are 12 residues in the CDR3. After removal of 5 bases from V and 6 bases from J, the junction contained 5 bases not matched to a gene. In nucleotides, the CDR3 is TGCAGTGCTGTGACAGGGGGGGTCGAGCAGTACTTC. It translates to CSAVTGGVEQYF.

This clonotype has a count of ten or more. J is TRBJ2-3 and V is TRBV12-3 or TRBV12-4; a possible D gene is TRBD1 (6 bases). V was shortened by 6 bases and J by 10 bases, with 14 bases between the two germline ends. The CDR3 is 12 amino acids. The CDR3 region has the DNA TGTGCCAGCAGCAAGGACAGCCTGGCGCAGTATTTT. Protein: CASSKDSLAQYF.

This clonotype has ten or more counts. The chain joins TRBV7-8 to TRBJ1-1; D unclear. The V end was cut by 5 bases, the J end by 2 bases, with 15 bases between. The CDR3 contains 15 residues. From germline, CDR1 is SGHVS and CDR2 FQNEAQ. The chain's CDR3 is CASSRRAGPNTEAFF. The CDR3 region has the DNA TGTGCCAGCAGCCGGAGGGCCGGGCCCAACACTGAAGCTTTCTTT. Complete variable domain (other parts from reference TRBV7-8 and TRBJ1-1): GAGVSQSPRYKVAKRGQDVALRCDPISGHVSLFWYQQALGQGPEFLTYFQNEAQLDKSGLPSDRFFAERPEGSVSTLKIQRTQQEDSAVYLCASSRRAGPNTEAFFGQGTRLTVV.

In this sample, this clonotype turned up many times. The chain is built from TRBV27 and TRBJ2-1; the D gene is possibly TRBD2 (5 bases). This CDR3 comprises 13 residues. Trimming removed 1 base at V and 9 bases at J, with 10 bases between. From germline, CDR1 is MNHEY and CDR2 SMNVEV (reference sequence). The CDR3: CASSLFLGSEQFF. Written as DNA, the CDR3 is TGTGCCAGCAGTTTATTCCTAGGGAGTGAGCAGTTCTTC.

V gene TRBV5-1 combines with J gene TRBJ2-5; D gene ambiguous. V shed 4 bases and J shed 2 bases, with 9 bases lying between them. From germline, CDR1 is SGHRS and CDR2 YFSETQ. The CDR3 contains 13 residues. The CDR3 reads CASSLSDQETQYF. CDR3 nucleotides: TGCGCCAGCAGCCTATCTGATCAAGAGACCCAGTACTTC.

This chain links TRBV3-1 with TRBJ2-7; D remains unclear. This CDR3 contains 14 residues. Germline CDR1 reads LGHDT; CDR2 reads YNNKEL (reference sequence). Trimming stripped 1 base from V and 5 bases from J, with 12 bases between. The chain's CDR3 is CASSQGGFRNEQYF. In nucleotides, the CDR3 is TGTGCCAGCAGCCAAGGGGGTTTTCGGAACGAGCAGTACTTC.

This sequence joins TRBV19 and TRBJ2-7; D is uncertain. V was clipped by 1 base and J by 3 bases, with 19 bases between them. There are 17 residues in the CDR3. Germline-derived CDR1 and CDR2 are LNHDA and SQIVND (reference sequence). CDR3 in DNA: TGTGCCAGTAGTATAGCGATCGCAGCCACCCACTACTACGAGCAGTACTTC. Protein: CASSIAIAATHYYEQYF.

This clonotype was counted a single time. CDR3 DNA sequence: TGTGCCACCAGCAGACTTAAGGGGGCGGGCGGGGAGCTGTTTTTT. It encodes CATSRLKGAGGELFF. This chain connects TRBV15 to TRBJ2-2, with TRBD1 matching 7 bases. The V gene end was trimmed by 2 bases and the J gene end by 7 bases; junction bases not matched to a gene: 7. Per the germline V gene, CDR1 is LNHNV and CDR2 is YYDKDF (reference sequence). This CDR3 is 15 amino acids long.

In regard to this clonotype: An end of the junction differs from the germline gene, which may be a read error. This sequence joins TRBV5-1 and TRBJ2-5; TRBD2 aligns across 10 bases. This CDR3 is 14 amino acids long. Germline V gene sequence: CDR1 SGHRS, CDR2 YFSETQ. CDR3: CASSLSGGAETQYF. For the CDR3, the DNA is TGCGCCAGTAGCTTGAGCGGGGGGGCAGAGACCCAGTACTTC.

Many counts were recorded for this clonotype. The V and J genes are TRBV7-9 and TRBJ1-1; no reliable D call. CDR3 length: 13 amino acids. The V and J ends lost 0 bases and 6 bases respectively, with 8 bases between them. CDR1 is SEHNR, CDR2 FQNEAQ, per germline (reference sequence). The CDR3 bases are TGTGCCAGCAGCTTAGCAAGGACTGCTGAAGCTTTCTTT. Protein: CASSLARTAEAFF.

This clonotype turned up a few times. This rearrangement joins TRBV20-1 to TRBJ2-5, with TRBD2 identical over 10 bases. The trim removed 5 bases at V and 3 bases at J, leaving 6 bases unmatched. The CDR3 is 14 amino acids. Per the germline V gene, CDR1 is DFQATT and CDR2 is SNEGSKA (reference sequence). The CDR3: CSASSGTSEETQYF. DNA of the CDR3: TGCAGTGCTTCCTCCGGGACTAGCGAAGAGACCCAGTACTTC.

This clonotype has a count of ten or more. The CDR3 DNA reads as TGTGCCAGCAGCATCGGACTAGCTGGTTTTGAGCAGTTCTTC. This sequence encodes CASSIGLAGFEQFF. The rearrangement links TRBV9 to TRBJ2-1, with 8 bases lining up with TRBD2. Germline lookup yields CDR1 SGDLS and CDR2 YYNGEE. This CDR3 comprises 14 residues. Unmatched junction bases numbered 9, after V lost 4 bases and J lost 9 bases.

This clonotype has a count of ten or more. The rearrangement uses TRBV11-2 and TRBJ2-7; no clear D. V was shortened by 5 bases and J by 2 bases, with 13 bases between the two germline ends. The germline gives CDR1 SGHAT, CDR2 FQNNGV. The CDR3 has 14 residues. CDR3 region: CASSLWTVTYEQYF. CDR3 bases: TGTGCCAGCAGCCTGTGGACGGTAACCTACGAGCAGTACTTC.

The chain links TRBV20-1 to TRBJ1-5; 8 bases line up with TRBD1. Germline-derived CDR1 and CDR2 are DFQATT and SNEGSKA (reference sequence). Losses at the gene ends were 1 base for V and 2 bases for J; bases not matched to a gene: 4. There are 15 residues in the CDR3. The CDR3 here is CSARALDRGNQPQHF. The CDR3 nucleotides read TGCAGTGCTAGAGCCTTGGACAGGGGCAATCAGCCCCAGCATTTT.

Details on this clonotype: This clone may be a read error of a much larger clone one base away. The chain carries TRBV19 and TRBJ1-4, with D unresolved. Germline CDR1 and CDR2: LNHDA and SQIVND (reference sequence). CDR3 length equals 14 residues. Between the trimmed V and J ends, which lost 10 bases and 5 bases, there was a span of 17 bases. The CDR3: CATQAVRRNEKLFF. The CDR3 DNA reads TGTGCCACGCAAGCGGTGCGGAGGAATGAAAAACTGTTTTTT.

This clonotype was seen many times. The V gene is TRBV7-8, the J gene TRBJ1-5; D uncertain. The V end lost 5 bases, the J end lost 7 bases, and 15 bases lay between the germline ends. The germline V gene encodes CDR1 SGHVS and CDR2 FQNEAQ. The CDR3 extends over 14 amino acids. The CDR3 region is CASSRGPPGQPQHF. The CDR3 DNA is TGTGCCAGCAGCCGCGGTCCCCCAGGACAGCCCCAGCATTTT.